This TCR beta chain was identified in a study of shared clonotypes between healthy human individuals. Among the donors, all were Caucasian adults who lived in Nashville, Tennessee. Some clones are missing from TCRdb's copy, which holds only in-frame ones; the method was immunoSEQ multiplex PCR. The sample carries under 750,000 clones, around 77% recorded once. Study-wide results and limits: A limitation of the genetic and exposure-history diversity represented arose from few donors. In general, naive subsets displayed greater estimated richness than memory subsets did.

As concerns this clone: Antigen unknown.

This clonotype originated in a young woman in good health. The sequencing input was memory CD4+ T cells sorted from blood. Subset described: CD45RA-negative fraction.

The CDR3 is CASSLAGQGALSEQFF. CDR3 in DNA: TGTGCCAGCAGCTTGGCCGGTCAGGGGGCCCTCAGTGAGCAGTTCTTC. The chain couples TRBV5-6 to TRBJ2-1; 8 positions match TRBD1. Germline-derived CDR1 and CDR2 are SGHDT and YYEEEE. With V trimmed by 0 bases and J by 9 bases, 11 bases remained unmatched. There are 16 residues in the CDR3. Looking up the rest from reference TRBV5-6 and TRBJ2-1 gives the full variable domain: DAGVTQSPTHLIKTRGQQVTLRCSPKSGHDTVSWYQQALGQGPQFIFQYYEEEERQRGNFPDRFSGHQFPNYSSELNVNALLLGDSALYLCASSLAGQGALSEQFFGPGTRLTVL.